This T cell receptor (beta chain) was sequenced for a study of cytomegalovirus exposure and HLA in healthy donors. Both 60 Vbeta primers and 13 Jbeta primers went into the PCR. Sequencing was performed with immunoSEQ multiplex PCR; in TCRdb, only in-frame clones are kept and a portion is missing. The data hold around 180,000 clones, with just under 80% observed a single time. CDR3 length equals 19 residues. V trimming: 7 bases; J trimming: 0 bases; junction bases outside the gene matches: 14. Germline V lookup: CDR1 SGHVS, CDR2 FQNEAQ. As concerns this clone: What it recognizes is unknown.

General study points: Rare sequences made up most TCRs, while some public TCRs were found in many donors. Association with HLA alleles at 0.05 false discovery rate was found for 15,000 to 20,000 TCR beta sequences in a later analysis. A later look showed TCR association rates differing by HLA locus, highest for DRB1 and lowest for HLA-C. A later analysis found most CMV-associated TCR beta chains apparently HLA-restricted.

The source is a woman aged 50 to 65 in good health and CMV-seropositive. The sample was PBMCs. The chain employs TRBV7-8 and TRBJ2-1; 11 positions match TRBD2. The CDR3 reads CASTAGASGGMSSYNEQFF. CDR3 DNA sequence: TGTGCCAGCACCGCGGGTGCTAGCGGGGGGATGAGCTCCTACAATGAGCAGTTCTTC.